This TCR beta chain was sequenced during a study of blood T cell repertoires in COVID-19. Assay used: immunoSEQ multiplex PCR; TCRdb lists only in-frame clones, some missing. The table includes roughly 100,000 clones, approximately 88% detected once. This TCR was sampled from a woman aged 55-70 years with acute or convalescent COVID-19. Specimen: peripheral blood.

The CDR3 DNA reads as TGTGCCACCAGTAGGACAGGGACCACTGAAGCTTTCTTT. Its translation: CATSRTGTTEAFF. The chain combines TRBV24-1 with TRBJ1-1; 8 bases match TRBD1. The germline CDR1 and CDR2 sequences are KGHDR and SFDVKD. This CDR3 is 13 amino acids long. Germline trimming cut 6 bases from V and 4 bases from J; bases unmatched to any gene: 3.